This T cell receptor (beta chain) was documented in a study of T cells in Graves' hyperthyroidism and ophthalmopathy. Findings and limits, study-wide: Ophthalmopathy was told apart from stable hyperthyroidism by a 13 V-J model.

These patients, aged 18 to 65, had recently diagnosed hyperthyroidism lasting under 2 months. Exclusions: uncontrolled infection, other autoimmune disease, pregnancy, lactation. Regions amplified from RNA transcripts were the TCR beta CDR3 regions. HTBI primers drove first-round RT-PCR of the TCR CDR3. TCRdb re-called the multiplex PCR reads with MiXCR, one entry per CDR3 protein. This sample carries about 720,000 distinct CDR3 sequences, 18% of them seen once, and the ten largest clones take 16%. This clonotype was seen a few times. Antigen unknown. Germline-derived CDR1 and CDR2 are SNHLY and FYNNEI. The V and J ends lost 6 bases and 5 bases, in that order; junction bases with no gene match: 2. This CDR3 has 12 amino acids.

Sequenced input: blood. The origin of this receptor is a woman in her fifties or sixties with Graves' hyperthyroidism that later progressed to Graves' ophthalmopathy. This chain links TRBV2 with TRBJ2-7; TRBD1 matches 9 bases. In nucleotides, the CDR3 is TGTGCCAGCAGGAGGACAGGGGACGAGCAGTACTTC. This codes for CASRRTGDEQYF.